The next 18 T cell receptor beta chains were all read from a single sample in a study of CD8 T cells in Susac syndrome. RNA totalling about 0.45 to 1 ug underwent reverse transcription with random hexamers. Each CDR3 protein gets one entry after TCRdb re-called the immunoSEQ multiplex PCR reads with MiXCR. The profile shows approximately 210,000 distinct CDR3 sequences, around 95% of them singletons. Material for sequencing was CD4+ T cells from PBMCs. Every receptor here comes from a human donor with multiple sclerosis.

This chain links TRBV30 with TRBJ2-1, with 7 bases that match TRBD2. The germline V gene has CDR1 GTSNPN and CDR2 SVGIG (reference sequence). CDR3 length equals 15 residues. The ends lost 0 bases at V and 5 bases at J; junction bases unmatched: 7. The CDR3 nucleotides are TGTGCCTGGAGTGTGGGCGGGAGCACAAACAATGAGCAGTTCTTC. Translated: CAWSVGGSTNNEQFF. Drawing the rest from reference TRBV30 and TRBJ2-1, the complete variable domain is SQTIHQWPATLVQPVGSPLSLECTVEGTSNPNLYWYRQAAGRGLQLLFYSVGIGQISSEVPQNLSASRPQDRQFILSSKKLLLSDSGFYLCAWSVGGSTNNEQFFGPGTRLTVL.

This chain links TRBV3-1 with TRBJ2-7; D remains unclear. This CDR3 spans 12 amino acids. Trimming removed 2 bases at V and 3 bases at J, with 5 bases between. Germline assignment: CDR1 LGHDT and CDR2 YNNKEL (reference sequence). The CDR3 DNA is TGTGCCAGCAGCCAATACCACTACGAGCAGTACTTC. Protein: CASSQYHYEQYF.

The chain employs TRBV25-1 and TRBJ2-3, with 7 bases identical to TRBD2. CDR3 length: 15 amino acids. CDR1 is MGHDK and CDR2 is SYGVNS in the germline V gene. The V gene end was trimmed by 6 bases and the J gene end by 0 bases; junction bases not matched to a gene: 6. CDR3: CASRLSGTSTDTQYF. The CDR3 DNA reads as TGTGCCAGCAGACTCAGCGGGACTAGCACAGATACGCAGTATTTT.

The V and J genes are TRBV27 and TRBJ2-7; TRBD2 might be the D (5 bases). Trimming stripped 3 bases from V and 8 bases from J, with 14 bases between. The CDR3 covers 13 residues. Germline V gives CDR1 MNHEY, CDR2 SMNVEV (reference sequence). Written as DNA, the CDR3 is TGTGCCAGCAGTTTGGGCCCCCGAGGGCAGCAGTACTTC. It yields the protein CASSLGPRGQQYF.

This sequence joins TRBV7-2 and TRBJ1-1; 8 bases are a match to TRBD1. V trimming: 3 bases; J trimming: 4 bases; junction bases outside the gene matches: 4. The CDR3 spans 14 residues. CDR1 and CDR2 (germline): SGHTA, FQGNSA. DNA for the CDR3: TGTGCCAGCAGCTTGGACAGGGCGGCCACTGAAGCTTTCTTT. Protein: CASSLDRAATEAFF.

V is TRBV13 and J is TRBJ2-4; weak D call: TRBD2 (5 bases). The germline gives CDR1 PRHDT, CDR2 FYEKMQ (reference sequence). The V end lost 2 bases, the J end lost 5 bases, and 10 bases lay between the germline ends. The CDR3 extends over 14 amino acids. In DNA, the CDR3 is TGTGCCAGCAGCTTACGGGGAAGTCAAAACATTCAGTACTTC. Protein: CASSLRGSQNIQYF.

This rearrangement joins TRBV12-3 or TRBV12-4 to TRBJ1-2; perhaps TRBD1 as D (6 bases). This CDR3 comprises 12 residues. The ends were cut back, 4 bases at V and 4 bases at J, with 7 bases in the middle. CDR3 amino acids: CASSSGVYGYTF. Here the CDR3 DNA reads TGTGCCAGCAGTTCAGGGGTCTATGGCTACACCTTC.

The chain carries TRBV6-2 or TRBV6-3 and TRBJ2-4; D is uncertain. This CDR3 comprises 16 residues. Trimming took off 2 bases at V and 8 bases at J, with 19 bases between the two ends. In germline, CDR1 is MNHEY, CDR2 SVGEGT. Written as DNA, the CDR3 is TGTGCCAGCAGTTACGGCCTCCTCGGCCAAATGGACATTCAGTACTTC. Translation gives CASSYGLLGQMDIQYF.

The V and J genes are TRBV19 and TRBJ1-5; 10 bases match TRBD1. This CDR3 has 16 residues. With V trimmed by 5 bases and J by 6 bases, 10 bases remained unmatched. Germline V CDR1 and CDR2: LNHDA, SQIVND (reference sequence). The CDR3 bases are TGTGCCAGTAGTTCTCCAGGGACAGGGGAATCTCAGCCCCAGCATTTT. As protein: CASSSPGTGESQPQHF.

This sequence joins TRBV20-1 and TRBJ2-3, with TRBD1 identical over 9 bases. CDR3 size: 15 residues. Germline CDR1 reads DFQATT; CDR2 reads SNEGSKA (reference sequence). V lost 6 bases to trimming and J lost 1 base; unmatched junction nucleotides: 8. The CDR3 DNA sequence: TGCAGTGCAGGGGCGGGACAGGGCCGCACAGATACGCAGTATTTT. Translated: CSAGAGQGRTDTQYF.

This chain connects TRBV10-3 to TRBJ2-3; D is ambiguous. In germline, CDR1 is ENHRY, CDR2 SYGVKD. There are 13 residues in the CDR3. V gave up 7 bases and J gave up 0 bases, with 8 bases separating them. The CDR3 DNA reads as TGTGCCATCAAGGGATTCAGCACAGATACGCAGTATTTT. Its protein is CAIKGFSTDTQYF.

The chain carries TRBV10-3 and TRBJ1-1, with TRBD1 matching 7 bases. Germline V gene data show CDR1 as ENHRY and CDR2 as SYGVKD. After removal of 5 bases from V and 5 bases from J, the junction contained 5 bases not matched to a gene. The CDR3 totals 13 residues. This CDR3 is CAISPGTETEAFF. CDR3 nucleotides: TGTGCCATCAGTCCCGGGACAGAGACTGAAGCTTTCTTT.

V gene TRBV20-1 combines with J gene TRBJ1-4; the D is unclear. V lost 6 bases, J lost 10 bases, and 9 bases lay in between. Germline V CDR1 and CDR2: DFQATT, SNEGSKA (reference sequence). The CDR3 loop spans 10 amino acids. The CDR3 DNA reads TGCAGTGCCTATCGGGGAAAACTGTTTTTT. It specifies CSAYRGKLFF.

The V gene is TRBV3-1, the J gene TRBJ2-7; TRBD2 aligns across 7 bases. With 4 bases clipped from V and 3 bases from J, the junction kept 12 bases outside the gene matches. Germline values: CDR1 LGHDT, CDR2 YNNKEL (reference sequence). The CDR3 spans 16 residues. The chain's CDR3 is CASSLLLTGRVYEQYF. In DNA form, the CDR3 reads TGTGCCAGCAGCCTACTCCTTACGGGGAGGGTCTACGAGCAGTACTTC.

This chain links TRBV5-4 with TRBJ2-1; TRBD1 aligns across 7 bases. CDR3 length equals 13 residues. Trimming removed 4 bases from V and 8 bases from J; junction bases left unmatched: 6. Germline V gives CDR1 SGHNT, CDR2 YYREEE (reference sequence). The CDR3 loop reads CASSRKGADEQFF. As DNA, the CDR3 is TGTGCCAGCAGCCGGAAGGGGGCCGATGAGCAGTTCTTC.

For the CDR3, the DNA is TGTGCCAGCAGTTCTACGGGAGTGCGGCAGTTCTTC. Amino acid sequence: CASSSTGVRQFF. The chain has TRBV28 and TRBJ2-1, with a tentative D call TRBD2 (6 bases). Trimming cost V 4 bases and J 12 bases, with 13 bases left between them. This CDR3 comprises 12 residues. The V gene's germline CDR1 is MDHEN and CDR2 SYDVKM. The full variable domain, in which reference TRBV28 and TRBJ2-1 provide the parts outside the CDR3, is DVKVTQSSRYLVKRTGEKVFLECVQDMDHENMFWYRQDPGLGLRLIYFSYDVKMKEKGDIPEGYSVSREKKERFSLILESASTNQTSMYLCASSSTGVRQFFGPGTRLTVL.

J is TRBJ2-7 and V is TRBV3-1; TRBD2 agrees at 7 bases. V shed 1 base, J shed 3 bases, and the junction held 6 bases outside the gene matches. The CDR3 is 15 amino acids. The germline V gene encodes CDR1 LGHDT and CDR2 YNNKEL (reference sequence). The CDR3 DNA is TGTGCCAGCAGCCAAGTGACGGGGGGACTCTACGAGCAGTACTTC. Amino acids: CASSQVTGGLYEQYF.

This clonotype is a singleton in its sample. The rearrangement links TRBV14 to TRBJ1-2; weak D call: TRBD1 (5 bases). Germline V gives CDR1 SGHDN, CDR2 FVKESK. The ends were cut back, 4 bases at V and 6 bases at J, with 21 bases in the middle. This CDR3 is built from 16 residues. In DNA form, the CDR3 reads TGTGCCAGCAGCCCGATCGTAATCCACAGGTTGGATGGCTACACCTTC. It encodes CASSPIVIHRLDGYTF.